The clone carrying this TCR beta chain was counted between two and nine times. Measured with immunoSEQ multiplex PCR; TCRdb has only the in-frame clones, and not every one. In the table there are 600,000 to 900,000 clones, 80% to 90% of which are singletons. Trimming cost V 5 bases and J 9 bases, with 26 bases left between them. The CDR3 is 17 residues long. Germline V lookup: CDR1 MRHNA, CDR2 SNTAGT. This specimen belongs to a study of shared T cell receptors in the human thymus. Another study also made use of these data, one on human thymus T cells. That study reports: Healthy Finnish infants having corrective surgery for congenital heart defects served as donors. In corrective heart surgery, resections were taken, and these provided the thymus tissue. Related research found strongly overlapping thymic repertoires in unrelated individuals.

This TCR was sampled from a girl less than two years old with a congenital heart defect. The sequenced sample consisted of thymocytes. The V and J genes are TRBV6-4 and TRBJ2-1, with TRBD2 as a possible D gene (6 bases). The CDR3 bases are TGTGCCAGCAGTCCCCTCATGTCGTCCCCCATGGGGGGTGAGCAGTTCTTC. Protein sequence: CASSPLMSSPMGGEQFF.